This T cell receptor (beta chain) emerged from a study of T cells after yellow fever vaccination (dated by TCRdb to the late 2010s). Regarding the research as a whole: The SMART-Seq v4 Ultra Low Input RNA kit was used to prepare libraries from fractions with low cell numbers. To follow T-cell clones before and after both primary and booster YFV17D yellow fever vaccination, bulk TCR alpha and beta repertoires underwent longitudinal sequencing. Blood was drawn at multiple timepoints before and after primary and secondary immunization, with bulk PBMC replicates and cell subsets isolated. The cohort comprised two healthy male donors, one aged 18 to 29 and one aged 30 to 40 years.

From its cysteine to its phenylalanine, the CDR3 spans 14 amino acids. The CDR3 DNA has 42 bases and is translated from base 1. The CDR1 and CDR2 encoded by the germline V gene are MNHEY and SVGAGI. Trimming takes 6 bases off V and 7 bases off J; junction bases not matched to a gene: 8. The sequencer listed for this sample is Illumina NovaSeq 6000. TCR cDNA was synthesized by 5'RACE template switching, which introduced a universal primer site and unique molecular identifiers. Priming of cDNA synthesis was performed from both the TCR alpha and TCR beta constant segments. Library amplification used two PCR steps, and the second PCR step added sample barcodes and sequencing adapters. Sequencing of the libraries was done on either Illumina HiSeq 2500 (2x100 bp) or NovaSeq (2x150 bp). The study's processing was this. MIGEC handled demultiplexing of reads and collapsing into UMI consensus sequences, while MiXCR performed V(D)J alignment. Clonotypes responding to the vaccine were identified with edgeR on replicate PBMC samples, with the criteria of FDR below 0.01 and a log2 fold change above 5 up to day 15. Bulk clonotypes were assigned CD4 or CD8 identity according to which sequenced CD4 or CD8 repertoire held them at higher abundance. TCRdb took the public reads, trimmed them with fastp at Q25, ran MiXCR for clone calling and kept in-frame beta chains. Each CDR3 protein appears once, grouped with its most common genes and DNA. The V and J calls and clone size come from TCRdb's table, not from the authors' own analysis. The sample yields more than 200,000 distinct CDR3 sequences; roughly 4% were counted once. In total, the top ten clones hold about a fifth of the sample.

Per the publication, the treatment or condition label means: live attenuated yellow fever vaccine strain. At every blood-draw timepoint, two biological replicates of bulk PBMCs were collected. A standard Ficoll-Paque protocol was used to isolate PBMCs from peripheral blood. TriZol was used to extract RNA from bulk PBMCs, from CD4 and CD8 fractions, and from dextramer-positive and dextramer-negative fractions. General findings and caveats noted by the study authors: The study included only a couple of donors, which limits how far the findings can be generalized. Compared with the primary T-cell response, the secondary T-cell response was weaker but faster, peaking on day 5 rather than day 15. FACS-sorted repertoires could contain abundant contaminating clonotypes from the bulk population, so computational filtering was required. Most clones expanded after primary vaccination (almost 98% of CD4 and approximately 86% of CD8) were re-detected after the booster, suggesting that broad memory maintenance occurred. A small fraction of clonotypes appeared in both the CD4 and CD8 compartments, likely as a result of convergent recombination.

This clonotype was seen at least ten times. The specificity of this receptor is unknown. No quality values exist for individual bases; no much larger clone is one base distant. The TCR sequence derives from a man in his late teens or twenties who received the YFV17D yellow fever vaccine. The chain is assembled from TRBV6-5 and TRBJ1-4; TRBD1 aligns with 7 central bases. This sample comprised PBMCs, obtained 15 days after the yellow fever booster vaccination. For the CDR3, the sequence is CASRSGQPAEKLFF. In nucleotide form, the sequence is TGTGCCAGCAGGTCGGGACAGCCAGCTGAAAAACTGTTTTTT.